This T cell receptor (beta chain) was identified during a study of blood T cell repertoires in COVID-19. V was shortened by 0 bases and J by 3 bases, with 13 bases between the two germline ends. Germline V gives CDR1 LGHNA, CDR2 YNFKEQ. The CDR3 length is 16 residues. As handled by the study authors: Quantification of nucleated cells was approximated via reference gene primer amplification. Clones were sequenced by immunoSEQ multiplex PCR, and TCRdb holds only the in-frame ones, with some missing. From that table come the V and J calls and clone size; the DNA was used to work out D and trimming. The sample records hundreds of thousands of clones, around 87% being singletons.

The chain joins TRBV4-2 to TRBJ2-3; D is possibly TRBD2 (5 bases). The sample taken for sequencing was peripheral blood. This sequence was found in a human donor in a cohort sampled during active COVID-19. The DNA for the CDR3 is TGTGCCAGCAGCCAAGATAGTGGGGAGTTGACAGATACGCAGTATTTT. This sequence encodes CASSQDSGELTDTQYF.